A selection of T cell receptor beta chains follows, all from one sample in a study of T cells after yellow fever vaccination. One entry per CDR3 protein, called by TCRdb with MiXCR from the 5' RACE reads. Of 250,000 to 400,000 distinct CDR3 sequences listed, over 4% were seen once; the top ten hold 20% to 25%. The sequences come from PBMCs, collected 5 days after the yellow fever booster vaccination. The receptors shown here come from a young man who received the YFV17D yellow fever vaccine. Both conserved end residues are trimmed from each CDR3. Each record gives: J gene, V gene, CDR3 protein.

>TRBJ2-2|TRBV6-1
ASSETGVPPGELF
>TRBJ2-1|TRBV4-3
ASSQRQGLGHEQF
>TRBJ1-2|TRBV20-1
SARDPVGYYGYT
>TRBJ2-2|TRBV11-2
ASSRGVNTGELF
>TRBJ1-5|TRBV6-2/TRBV6-3
ASSYNGDRGYSNQPQH
>TRBJ2-1|TRBV5-1
ASSLRPSYNEQF
>TRBJ1-3|TRBV12-3/TRBV12-4
ASRDSPRSGNTIY
>TRBJ1-1|TRBV12-3/TRBV12-4
ASSLPGPGNTEAF
>TRBJ2-7|TRBV6-2/TRBV6-3
ASSGRLAYEQY
>TRBJ2-3|TRBV7-2
ASSLGQGPSTQY
>TRBJ2-5|TRBV7-8
ASVDRNQETQY
>TRBJ2-7|TRBV4-1
ASSHLGAIEQY
>TRBJ2-5|TRBV10-3
AISERTGQETQY
>TRBJ2-5|TRBV3-1
ASSLEGGQETQY
>TRBJ2-5|TRBV7-2
ASSFEGAETQY
>TRBJ1-4|TRBV28
ASSRSGQIFATNEKLF
>TRBJ2-7|TRBV4-2
ASSRPGQGNYEQY
>TRBJ1-1|TRBV7-9
ASSLGLGRFEAF